The 2 T cell receptor beta chains given below trace back to one sample, sequenced in a study of blood T cell repertoires in COVID-19. Data came from immunoSEQ multiplex PCR; TCRdb stores just in-frame clones and leaves some out. The repertoire has 110,000 or so clones, 85% to 90% of them found once; the top ten carry around 4.5%. Material: peripheral blood. The receptors here all came from a woman aged 45 to 65 with acute or convalescent COVID-19.

V is TRBV7-9 and J is TRBJ2-3, with D uncertain. CDR1 SEHNR and CDR2 FQNEAQ come from the germline V gene (reference sequence). Trimming left V 1 base short and J 2 bases short, with 13 bases between. The CDR3 runs to 16 residues. The CDR3: CASSLGGSSTTDTQYF. The CDR3 DNA reads as TGTGCCAGCAGCTTAGGAGGCAGTTCAACCACAGATACGCAGTATTTT.

The chain couples TRBV30 to TRBJ1-1; 11 bases fit TRBD1. Losses at the gene ends were 4 bases for V and 6 bases for J; bases not matched to a gene: 10. The CDR3 is made up of 15 amino acids. Germline-derived CDR1 and CDR2 are GTSNPN and SVGIG (reference sequence). DNA for the CDR3: TGTGCCTGGAACCGAGGACAGGGGGCGTCCTCTGAAGCTTTCTTT. This translates into CAWNRGQGASSEAFF.